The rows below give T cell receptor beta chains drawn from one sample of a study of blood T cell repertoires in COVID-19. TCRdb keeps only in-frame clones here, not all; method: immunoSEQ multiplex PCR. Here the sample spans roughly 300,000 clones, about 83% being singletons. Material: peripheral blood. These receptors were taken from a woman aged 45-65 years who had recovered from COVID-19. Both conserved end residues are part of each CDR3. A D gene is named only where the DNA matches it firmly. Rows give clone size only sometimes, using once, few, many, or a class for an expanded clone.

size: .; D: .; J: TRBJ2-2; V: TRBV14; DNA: TGTGCCAGCAGCCCGTCAAGGACCCTCGGAGGTACCGGGGAGCTGTTTTTT; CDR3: CASSPSRTLGGTGELFF
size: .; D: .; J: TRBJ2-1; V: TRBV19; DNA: TGTGCCAGTAGTATAGGTCTGGGGCAGGGAATCCATGAGCAGTTCTTC; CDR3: CASSIGLGQGIHEQFF
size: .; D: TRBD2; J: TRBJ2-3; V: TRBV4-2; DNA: TGTGCCAGCAGCCAAGATAGCGGGGGGGCAGATACGCAGTATTTT; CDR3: CASSQDSGGADTQYF
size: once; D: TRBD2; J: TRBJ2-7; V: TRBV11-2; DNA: TGTGCCAGCAGCTTAGATTCCGGGGCGGGGGACCCTCGAACCTACGAGCAGTACTTC; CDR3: CASSLDSGAGDPRTYEQYF
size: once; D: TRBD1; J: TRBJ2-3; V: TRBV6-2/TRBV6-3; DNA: TGTGCCAGCAGTTACTCCGCCTGGACAGGGCTAAACACAGATACGCAGTATTTT; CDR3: CASSYSAWTGLNTDTQYF
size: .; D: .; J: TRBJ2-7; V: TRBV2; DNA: TGTGCCAGCAGCAAACAGGGCGGCGAGCAGTACTTC; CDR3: CASSKQGGEQYF
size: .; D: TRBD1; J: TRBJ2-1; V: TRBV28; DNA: TGTGCCAGCAGTCCGACACCGACAGGGGGTATGAATGAGCAGTTCTTC; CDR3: CASSPTPTGGMNEQFF
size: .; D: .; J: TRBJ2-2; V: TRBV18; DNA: TGTGCAACCCCCTCACGGGGAGGGAACACCGGGGAGCTGTTTTTT; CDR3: CATPSRGGNTGELFF
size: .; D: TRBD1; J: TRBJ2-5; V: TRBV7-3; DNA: TGTGCCAGCAGCTCAGGGACAGCCCAAGAGACCCAGTACTTC; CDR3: CASSSGTAQETQYF
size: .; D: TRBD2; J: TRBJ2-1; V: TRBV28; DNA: TGTGCCAGCAGTTTGGGGTTAAGCGGGGGGGCCCAAGGTGAGCAGTTCTTC; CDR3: CASSLGLSGGAQGEQFF
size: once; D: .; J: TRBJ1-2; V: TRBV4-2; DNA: TGTGCCAGCAGCCAAGATCAGGGGACCGACTTCCTCGGCTACACCTTC; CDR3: CASSQDQGTDFLGYTF
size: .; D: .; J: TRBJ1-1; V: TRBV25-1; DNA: TGTGCCAGCAGTGACCCGGCCAGGGGGAACACTGAAGCTTTCTTT; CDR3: CASSDPARGNTEAFF
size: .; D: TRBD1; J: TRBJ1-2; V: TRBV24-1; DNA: TGTGCCACCAGTGACAAGGACAGGCTTGATGGCTACACCTTC; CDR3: CATSDKDRLDGYTF
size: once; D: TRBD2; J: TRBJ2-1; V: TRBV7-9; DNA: TGTGCCAGCAGCGCTAGCGGGACTAGCTACAATGAGCAGTTCTTC; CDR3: CASSASGTSYNEQFF